This T cell receptor (beta chain) appears in the sequencing data of a study of shared clonotypes between healthy human individuals. Study-wide results and limits: The expectation was that sequencing depth would affect clonotype sharing among donors.

Across several immunoSEQ plates, the genomic DNA of each subset was split evenly. 300 ng DNA, some 30,000 T cell genomes, went into unsorted PBMC replicate PCRs. Only in-frame clones appear in the TCRdb table, and some are missing; sequencing was by immunoSEQ multiplex PCR. The table records about 470,000 clones, around 79% of them present only once. Details on this clone: What it recognizes is unknown. One end of the junction does not line up with germline, which may come from a read error.

Germline lookup yields CDR1 MGHDK and CDR2 SYGVNS. The CDR3 covers 13 residues. This receptor was obtained from a woman aged 40 to 55 in good health. Some clones in this sample may be carry-over from other donors' samples. The genes are TRBV25-1 and TRBJ2-6; the D is unclear. The sample taken for sequencing was PBMCs. The CDR3 spells CAGSVPGANVLTF. CDR3 DNA: TGTGCCGGCAGTGTACCTGGGGCCAACGTCCTGACTTTC.